The text below deals with one T cell receptor beta chain. The method was immunoSEQ multiplex PCR; TCRdb's version includes in-frame clones alone and lacks a portion of them. The table lists some 20,000 clones, approximately 79% of them singletons. The data were taken from a study of sequential checkpoint blockade in melanoma. For the study at large: First-line arms were nivolumab then ipilimumab, or the reverse, randomized 1:1. After both sequences, patients received maintenance nivolumab.

Treatment described: randomized to nivolumab then ipilimumab (arm A) or the reverse (arm B). No patient had prior DNA-damaging chemotherapy. PBMC sorting kept live CD3+CD8+ cells without CD19 or CD56. The CDR3 consists of 14 residues. Trimming took 0 bases from V and 7 from J, leaving 12 bases between them. The germline gives CDR1 LGHNA, CDR2 YSLEER. The sample consisted of CD8+ T cells sorted from blood (inferred from file names), taken from a patient given nivolumab and ipilimumab in sequence. This sequence was found in a human donor with melanoma. V is TRBV4-3 and J is TRBJ2-5; possibly TRBD1 for D (6 bases). The CDR3 sequence: CASSQEWGPGTQYF. The DNA for the CDR3 is TGCGCCAGCAGCCAAGAATGGGGGCCGGGGACCCAGTACTTC.